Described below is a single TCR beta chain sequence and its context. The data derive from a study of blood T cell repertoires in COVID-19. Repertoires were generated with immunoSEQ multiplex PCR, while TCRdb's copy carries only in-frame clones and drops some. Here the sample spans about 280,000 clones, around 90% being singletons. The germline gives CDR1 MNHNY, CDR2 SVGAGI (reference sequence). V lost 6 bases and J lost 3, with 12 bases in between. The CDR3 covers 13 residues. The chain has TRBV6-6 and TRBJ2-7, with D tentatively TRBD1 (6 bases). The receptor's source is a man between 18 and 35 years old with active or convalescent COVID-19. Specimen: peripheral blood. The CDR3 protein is CASSWGQGYEQYF. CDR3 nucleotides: TGTGCCAGCAGCTGGGGGCAGGGCTACGAGCAGTACTTC.